This T cell receptor beta chain came from a study of shared clonotypes between healthy human individuals. Study context: CD4 naive and memory got three plates each, CD8 naive two, CD8 memory one.

General study points: Approximately 5% of naive CD4 clonotypes were shared across four donors. Clonotypes shared by all four sorted-subset donors had higher generation probabilities than non-shared clonotypes.

In regard to this clone: The antigen remains unidentified.

CD8 cells regarded as naive lacked CD45RO, were positively chosen for CCR7, and omitted terminally differentiated effector memory CD45RA+ cells. Assay runs were performed at deep level. The repertoire was sequenced with immunoSEQ multiplex PCR; TCRdb's copy has only in-frame clones and lacks some. This table has 600,000 or so clones, 95% to 98% appearing once. Trimming left V 1 base short and J 4 bases short, with 17 bases between. There are 16 residues in the CDR3. In germline, CDR1 is SGHDT, CDR2 YYEEEE. This sequence originates from a man aged 25 to 40 in good health. Material: naive CD8+ T cells sorted from blood. The V call is TRBV5-6, the J call TRBJ1-1; a weak D match, TRBD1 (6 bases). CDR3 nucleotides: TGTGCCAGCAGCTTGCTTCCGGGGGCTGGGTCCACTGAAGCTTTCTTT. The encoded protein is CASSLLPGAGSTEAFF.